One sample yielded the 27 T cell receptor beta chains listed below, sequenced in a study of post-analysis software for immune sequencing data. Antigens for these TCRs are unknown. Points from the study as a whole: Relative to controls, patients had several TRBV segments at higher frequency, with TRBV5-6, TRBV5-1 and TRBV20-1 among these.

The TCR beta cDNA libraries contained unique molecular identifiers. TCRdb called the PCR reads again in MiXCR, with one record for every CDR3 protein. The sample carries about 430,000 distinct CDR3 sequences, approximately 38% recorded once. Sequencing used blood. The source is a girl aged 2-9 years with multiple sclerosis.

The rearrangement joins TRBV2 to TRBJ1-5; unclear D gene. V lost 3 bases and J 4 bases, leaving 16 bases between the germline ends. Germline lookup yields CDR1 SNHLY and CDR2 FYNNEI. The CDR3 sequence is 16 residues long. The CDR3 DNA reads TGTGCCAGCAGTGAGGTGGCAGGCCGAAGAAATCAGCCCCAGCATTTT. This gives the protein CASSEVAGRRNQPQHF.

This clonotype was recorded once. This rearrangement joins TRBV29-1 to TRBJ2-7, with TRBD2 identical over 9 bases. CDR3 size: 18 residues. Trimming cost V 6 bases and J 2 bases; bases outside gene matches: 20. Germline CDR1 reads SQVTM; CDR2 reads ANQGSEA. Here the CDR3 reads CSVGGGRGNRLEAYEQYF. The CDR3 DNA reads TGCAGCGTAGGGGGCGGGAGGGGCAACAGGTTGGAAGCCTACGAGCAGTACTTC.

Turning to this clonotype: One end of the junction varies from germline; a read error may be responsible. The chain is built from TRBV10-2 and TRBJ2-4; a weak D match, TRBD2 (5 bases). In germline, CDR1 is WSHSY, CDR2 SAAADI. This CDR3 has 15 amino acids. This CDR3 is CASSQFGEAKNIQYF. CDR3 coding DNA: TGTGCCAGCAGTCAATTCGGGGAAGCCAAAAACATTCAGTACTTC.

This chain connects TRBV29-1 to TRBJ2-5; 7 nucleotides line up with TRBD1. The V segment lost 7 bases and the J segment 2 bases; nucleotides outside the gene matches: 4. Germline V CDR1 and CDR2: SQVTM, ANQGSEA. The CDR3 has 12 residues. The CDR3 loop reads CSGGQWQETQYF. The CDR3 region has the DNA TGCAGCGGGGGACAGTGGCAAGAGACCCAGTACTTC.

This clonotype was detected a few times. This chain joins TRBV27 and TRBJ1-1, with D possibly being TRBD1 (5 bases). The V gene lost 4 bases and the J gene lost 3 bases, with 12 bases spanning the gap. The CDR3 totals 14 residues. CDR1 is MNHEY, CDR2 SMNVEV, per germline (reference sequence). The CDR3 DNA reads TGTGCCAGCAGTTCCCAGATGGGGGACACTGAAGCTTTCTTT. Protein sequence: CASSSQMGDTEAFF.

The chain joins TRBV20-1 to TRBJ2-7; D remains unclear. The J call may be faulty, since TRBJ2-5 better matches the DNA end. Germline V CDR1 and CDR2: DFQATT, SNEGSKA (reference sequence). The CDR3 extends over 11 amino acids. The CDR3 spells CSARPTETQYF. The CDR3 DNA reads as TGCAGTGCTAGGCCCACTGAGACCCAGTACTTC.

A few counts support this clonotype. An end of the junction differs from the germline gene, which may be a read error. The chain couples TRBV10-3 to TRBJ1-6; TRBD1 aligns across 9 bases. Germline V gene sequence: CDR1 ENHRY, CDR2 SYGVKD. The CDR3 totals 15 residues. CDR3 in amino acids: CAISESGQGNPPLHF. CDR3 in DNA: TGTGCCATCAGTGAGTCGGGACAGGGTAATCCACCCCTCCACTTT.

The gene calls are TRBV28 and TRBJ2-3, with 9 bases that match TRBD2. Germline CDR1 and CDR2: MDHEN and SYDVKM. The trim removed 6 bases at V and 2 bases at J, leaving 6 bases unmatched. The CDR3 length is 15 residues. The CDR3 protein is CASSLAGDTTDTQYF. In DNA form, the CDR3 reads TGTGCCAGCAGCTTAGCGGGGGATACCACAGATACGCAGTATTTT.

This clonotype has a handful of counts. The chain links TRBV7-2 to TRBJ2-3; D unclear. CDR1 SGHTA and CDR2 FQGNSA come from the germline V gene. Trimming removed 5 bases at V and 2 bases at J, with 5 bases between. The length of the CDR3 is 12 residues. The CDR3 DNA sequence: TGTGCCAGCAGCACATACACAGATACGCAGTATTTT. This encodes CASSTYTDTQYF.

The chain combines TRBV12-3 or TRBV12-4 with TRBJ2-7, with 10 bases identical to TRBD2. Germline trimming cut 3 bases from V and 1 base from J; bases unmatched to any gene: 3. The CDR3 length is 15 residues. CDR3 region: CASSLASGGSYEQYF. In DNA form, the CDR3 reads TGTGCCAGCAGTTTGGCTAGCGGGGGATCCTACGAGCAGTACTTC.

The V call is TRBV6-5, the J call TRBJ1-2; a possible D gene is TRBD1 (6 bases). Germline loops: CDR1 MNHEY, CDR2 SVGAGI. V shed 6 bases and J shed 5 bases, with 16 bases lying between them. The CDR3 spans 14 residues. CDR3 coding DNA: TGTGCCAGCAGGTCCGGGGGCCAGGGGTATGGCTACACCTTC. Its protein product is CASRSGGQGYGYTF.

This sequence joins TRBV20-1 and TRBJ2-7, with a tentative D call TRBD2 (6 bases). The J call may be in error: the DNA end matches TRBJ2-5 better. The CDR3 extends over 13 amino acids. Germline CDR1 and CDR2: DFQATT and SNEGSKA (reference sequence). This CDR3 is CSAVTGEMKTQYF. The CDR3 nucleotides read TGCAGTGCTGTAACGGGAGAAATGAAGACCCAGTACTTC.

This clonotype showed up just once. DNA of the CDR3: TGTGCCAGCTCTAGCCTTAGTGACTACGGCCCTAAGGGCGATAGCAATCAGCCCCAGCATTTT. Its protein is CASSSLSDYGPKGDSNQPQHF. The chain uses TRBV21-1 and TRBJ1-5. TRBV21-1 is flagged as a pseudogene. This CDR3 has 21 amino acids.

This chain links TRBV10-3 with TRBJ1-6; D is perhaps TRBD1 (6 bases). Trimming removed 6 bases from V and 4 bases from J, with 10 bases in between. Germline assignment: CDR1 ENHRY and CDR2 SYGVKD. The CDR3 is made up of 14 amino acids. CDR3 DNA sequence: TGTGCCATCAGAGGACAGACTTATAATTCACCCCTCCACTTT. Protein sequence: CAIRGQTYNSPLHF.

There are a few counts of this clonotype. The chain recombines TRBV12-3 or TRBV12-4 with TRBJ1-1; D unresolved. This CDR3 region has 11 residues. V lost 2 bases to trimming and J lost 6 bases, with 4 bases between them. The CDR3 region has the DNA TGTGCCAGCAGTTTATATCCTGAAGCTTTCTTT. Protein sequence: CASSLYPEAFF.

This clonotype was seen many times. CDR3 nucleotides: TGTGCCAGCAGTTACTATTCGGGGCTGGACATTCAGTACTTC. Translating it yields CASSYYSGLDIQYF. The chain carries TRBV6-5 and TRBJ2-4; D possibly matches TRBD1 or TRBD2 (5 bases each). The CDR3 is 14 residues long. Germline loops: CDR1 MNHEY, CDR2 SVGAGI. Trimming shortened V by 1 base and J by 8 bases, and 12 bases separated the two germline ends.

This clonotype was detected a few times. The chain is built from TRBV20-1 and TRBJ2-7; D is uncertain. CDR3 length equals 12 residues. V gave up 6 bases and J gave up 7 bases, with 16 bases separating them. CDR1 and CDR2 (germline): DFQATT, SNEGSKA (reference sequence). CDR3 coding DNA: TGCAGTGCCCCCGCCCCACTCGGAGAGCAGTACTTC. As protein: CSAPAPLGEQYF.

This clonotype has at least ten counts. The gene calls are TRBV7-3 and TRBJ2-7, with 9 bases lining up with TRBD2. Germline values: CDR1 SGHTA, CDR2 FQGTGA. This CDR3 contains 16 residues. V was clipped by 4 bases and J by 1 base; unmatched bases: 8. CDR3 amino acids: CASSSYSGGLSYEQYF. CDR3 sequence (DNA): TGTGCCAGCAGCTCATATAGCGGGGGCCTTTCCTACGAGCAGTACTTC. The whole variable domain, filled in from reference TRBV7-3 and TRBJ2-7, reads GAGVSQTPSNKVTEKGKYVELRCDPISGHTALYWYRQSLGQGPEFLIYFQGTGAADDSGLPNDRFFAVRPEGSVSTLKIQRTERGDSAVYLCASSSYSGGLSYEQYFGPGTRLTVT.

V gene TRBV4-2 combines with J gene TRBJ2-5, with 8 bases fitting TRBD2. After removal of 0 bases from V and 4 bases from J, the junction contained 7 bases not matched to a gene. The germline V gene encodes CDR1 LGHNA and CDR2 YNFKEQ. The CDR3 sequence is 16 residues long. Here the CDR3 DNA reads TGTGCCAGCAGCCAAGAGATCCGGGGGGGCGGAGAGACCCAGTACTTC. This codes for CASSQEIRGGGETQYF.

The chain is built from TRBV18 and TRBJ2-4; 7 bases map to TRBD1. The CDR3 is 16 residues long. V lost 2 bases, J lost 0 bases, and 4 bases stayed unmatched. In germline, CDR1 is KGHSH, CDR2 LQKENI. The CDR3 reads CASSPGQAQAKNIQYF. CDR3 coding DNA: TGTGCCAGCTCACCAGGACAGGCCCAAGCCAAAAACATTCAGTACTTC.

This clonotype was picked up a small number of times. CDR3: CATKEGSSYEQYF. CDR3 in DNA: TGTGCCACCAAGGAGGGCTCCTCCTACGAGCAGTACTTC. This rearrangement joins TRBV11-2 to TRBJ2-7, with D perhaps TRBD2 (6 bases). CDR1 is SGHAT, CDR2 FQNNGV, per germline. The CDR3 has 13 residues. V was clipped by 10 bases and J by 0 bases, with 13 bases between them.

The chain carries TRBV7-2 and TRBJ2-7; 9 nucleotides line up with TRBD2. The CDR3 totals 14 residues. Germline loops: CDR1 SGHTA, CDR2 FQGNSA. Trimming took 1 base from V and 7 from J; bases not matched to a gene: 5. In DNA, the CDR3 is TGTGCCAGCAGCTTAGGGGCGGGAGGGCGGGAGCAGTACTTC. It is translated as CASSLGAGGREQYF.

This clonotype was seen a handful of times. This sequence joins TRBV5-1 and TRBJ2-5; D ambiguous. CDR1 is SGHRS, CDR2 YFSETQ, per germline. The CDR3 has 14 amino acids. Trimming removed 0 bases from V and 3 bases from J, with 9 bases in between. The CDR3 coding sequence is TGCGCCAGCAGCTTGGGATATGAGAAAGAGACCCAGTACTTC. Protein: CASSLGYEKETQYF. Supplemented by reference TRBV5-1 and TRBJ2-5, the full variable domain reads KAGVTQTPRYLIKTRGQQVTLSCSPISGHRSVSWYQQTPGQGLQFLFEYFSETQRNKGNFPGRFSGRQFSNSRSEMNVSTLELGDSALYLCASSLGYEKETQYFGPGTRLLVL.

The chain couples TRBV20-1 to TRBJ2-4; D tentatively fits TRBD1 or TRBD2 (7 bases each). Germline V gene sequence: CDR1 DFQATT, CDR2 SNEGSKA (reference sequence). Trimming took off 6 bases at V and 1 base at J, with 16 bases between the two ends. The CDR3 is 15 residues long. The CDR3 protein is CSASRGGLAKNIQYF. As DNA, the CDR3 is TGCAGTGCCAGCAGGGGGGGCCTGGCCAAAAACATTCAGTACTTC.

The rearrangement links TRBV20-1 to TRBJ1-1; a weak D match, TRBD1 (5 bases). Germline V lookup: CDR1 DFQATT, CDR2 SNEGSKA (reference sequence). The V end lost 6 bases, the J end lost 4 bases, and 15 bases lay between the germline ends. This CDR3 has 13 residues. CDR3 protein: CSAVTERITEAFF. In DNA, the CDR3 is TGCAGTGCGGTGACAGAAAGAATCACTGAAGCTTTCTTT.

The sample holds a few counts of this clonotype. The genes are TRBV11-1 and TRBJ1-1; no firm D call. The CDR3 loop spans 13 amino acids. The V and J ends lost 6 bases and 1 base respectively, with 9 bases between them. Germline V gene data show CDR1 as SGHAT and CDR2 as FQDESV (reference sequence). Here the CDR3 reads CASRDRENTEAFF. The CDR3 nucleotides read TGTGCCAGCAGGGACCGTGAGAACACTGAAGCTTTCTTT.

This clonotype was seen more than once but under ten times. V usage is TRBV6-5 and J usage is TRBJ1-2; tentative D call: TRBD1 (5 bases). This CDR3 region has 17 residues. The V end was cut by 2 bases, the J end by 2 bases, with 18 bases between. CDR1 MNHEY and CDR2 SVGAGI come from the germline V gene. CDR3: CASSYDIARAFNYGYTF. CDR3 DNA sequence: TGTGCCAGCAGTTACGATATAGCCAGGGCTTTCAACTATGGCTACACCTTC.